This TCR beta chain was recorded in a study of identical twins. One entry per CDR3 protein, called by TCRdb with MiXCR from the 5' RACE reads. The sample records 500,000 to 550,000 distinct CDR3 sequences, approximately 20% being singletons. This clonotype was found many times. Its matching antigen is unknown. General study points: Abundant beta clonotypes from cord blood had fewer insertions, unlike memory repertoires, which showed none. Those out-of-frame alpha sequences shared by twins showed an excess of low generation probability. It was cross-sectional statistical analysis, not following the same donors, that the conclusions relied on.

V was clipped by 4 bases and J by 6 bases; unmatched bases: 5. The germline gives CDR1 SGHVS, CDR2 FQNEAQ. The CDR3 loop spans 15 amino acids. These same data were also listed under a study on yellow fever vaccine responses in identical twins.

This TCR was sampled from a woman younger than 30 in good health. The material sequenced was CD4+ T cells sorted from blood. The chain has TRBV7-8 and TRBJ1-5; 11 nucleotides agree with TRBD1. CDR3 coding DNA: TGTGCCAGCAGCTGGGGACAGGGGGTTGGTCAGCCCCAGCATTTT. This encodes CASSWGQGVGQPQHF.